Presented here are 2 T cell receptor beta chains from one specimen sequenced in a study of radiotherapy plus CTLA-4 blockade in lung cancer. The protocol was immunoSEQ multiplex PCR, while the TCRdb copy is restricted to in-frame clones and leaves out a portion. The sample carries under 95,000 clones, about 84% recorded once. This sample comprised peripheral blood, obtained from a patient treated with radiotherapy plus ipilimumab. The source is a human donor with non-small cell lung cancer who had stable disease on radiotherapy plus ipilimumab.

This rearrangement joins TRBV6-5 to TRBJ1-3, with D hard to call. The germline V gene encodes CDR1 MNHEY and CDR2 SVGAGI. With 7 bases removed from V and 1 base from J, the gap between germline ends came to 14 bases. The CDR3 is 15 amino acids. Here the CDR3 DNA reads TGTGCCAGCACCGCCGTGGGCGGTTCTGGAAACACCATATATTTT. This translates into CASTAVGGSGNTIYF.

The chain links TRBV27 to TRBJ1-1; TRBD1 matches at 7 bases. J gave up 0 bases and V 2 bases, and 6 bases lay outside the gene matches. Germline CDR1 MNHEY, CDR2 SMNVEV (reference sequence). The CDR3 spans 16 residues. CDR3 amino acids: CASSLQGGRMNTEAFF. The CDR3 DNA reads as TGTGCCAGCAGTTTACAGGGGGGACGCATGAACACTGAAGCTTTCTTT.